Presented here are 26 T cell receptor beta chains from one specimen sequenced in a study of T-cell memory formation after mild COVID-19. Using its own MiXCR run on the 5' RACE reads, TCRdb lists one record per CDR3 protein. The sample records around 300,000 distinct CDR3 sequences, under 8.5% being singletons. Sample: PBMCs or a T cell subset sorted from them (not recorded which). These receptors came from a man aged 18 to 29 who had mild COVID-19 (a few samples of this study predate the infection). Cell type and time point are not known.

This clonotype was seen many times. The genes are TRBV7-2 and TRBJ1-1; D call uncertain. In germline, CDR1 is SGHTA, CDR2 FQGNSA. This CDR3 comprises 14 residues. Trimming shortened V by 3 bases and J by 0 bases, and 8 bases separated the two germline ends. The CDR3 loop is CASSFGSMNTEAFF. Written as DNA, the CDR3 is TGTGCCAGCAGCTTCGGAAGTATGAACACTGAAGCTTTCTTT.

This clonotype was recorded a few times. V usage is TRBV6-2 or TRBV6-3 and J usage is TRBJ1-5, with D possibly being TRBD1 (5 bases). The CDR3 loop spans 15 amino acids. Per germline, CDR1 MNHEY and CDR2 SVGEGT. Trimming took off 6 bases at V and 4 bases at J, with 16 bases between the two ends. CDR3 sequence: CASRVTGGENQPQHF. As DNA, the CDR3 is TGTGCCAGCAGGGTCACGGGAGGGGAAAATCAGCCCCAGCATTTT.

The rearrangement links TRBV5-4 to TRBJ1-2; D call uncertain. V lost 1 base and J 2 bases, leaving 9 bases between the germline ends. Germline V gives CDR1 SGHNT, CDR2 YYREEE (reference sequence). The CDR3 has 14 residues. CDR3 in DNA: TGTGCCAGCAGCTTGATCGACGGCAACTATGGCTACACCTTC. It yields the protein CASSLIDGNYGYTF.

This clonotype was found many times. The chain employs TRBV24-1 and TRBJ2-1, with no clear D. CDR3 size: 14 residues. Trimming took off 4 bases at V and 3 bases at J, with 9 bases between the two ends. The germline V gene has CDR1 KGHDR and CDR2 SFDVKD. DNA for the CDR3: TGTGCCACCAGTGACCCTAACTTCTACAATGAGCAGTTCTTC. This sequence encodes CATSDPNFYNEQFF.

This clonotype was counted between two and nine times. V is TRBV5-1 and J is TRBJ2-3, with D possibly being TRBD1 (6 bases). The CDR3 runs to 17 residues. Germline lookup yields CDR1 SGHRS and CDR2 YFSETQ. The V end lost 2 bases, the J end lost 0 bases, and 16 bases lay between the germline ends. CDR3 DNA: TGCGCCAGCAGCTTAGGTCCCGGCCAGGGGAGCACAGATACGCAGTATTTT. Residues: CASSLGPGQGSTDTQYF.

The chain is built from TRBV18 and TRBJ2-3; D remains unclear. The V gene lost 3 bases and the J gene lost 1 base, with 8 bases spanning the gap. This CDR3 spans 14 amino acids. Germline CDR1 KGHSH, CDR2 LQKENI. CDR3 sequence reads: CASSPSRGTDTQYF. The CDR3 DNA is TGTGCCAGCTCACCGAGTAGGGGCACAGATACGCAGTATTTT.

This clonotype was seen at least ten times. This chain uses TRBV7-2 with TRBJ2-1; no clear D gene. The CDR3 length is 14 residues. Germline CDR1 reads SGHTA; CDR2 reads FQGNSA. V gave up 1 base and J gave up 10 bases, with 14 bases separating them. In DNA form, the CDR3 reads TGTGCCAGCAGCTTAGAACGTGGAAATGTAGAGCAGTTCTTC. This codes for CASSLERGNVEQFF.

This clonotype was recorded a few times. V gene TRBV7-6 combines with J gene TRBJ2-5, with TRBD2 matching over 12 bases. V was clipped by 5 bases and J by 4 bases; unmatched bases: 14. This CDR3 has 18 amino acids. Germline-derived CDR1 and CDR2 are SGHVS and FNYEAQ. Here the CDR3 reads CASSPPTSGGRKAETQYF. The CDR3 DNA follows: TGTGCCAGCAGCCCGCCGACTAGCGGGGGTAGGAAGGCAGAGACCCAGTACTTC.

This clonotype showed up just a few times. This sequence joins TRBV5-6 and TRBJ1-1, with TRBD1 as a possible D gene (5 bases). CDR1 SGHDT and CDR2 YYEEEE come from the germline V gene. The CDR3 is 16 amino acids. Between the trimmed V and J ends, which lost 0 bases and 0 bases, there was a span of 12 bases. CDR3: CASSLAPTEMNTEAFF. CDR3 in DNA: TGTGCCAGCAGCTTGGCCCCGACAGAGATGAACACTGAAGCTTTCTTT.

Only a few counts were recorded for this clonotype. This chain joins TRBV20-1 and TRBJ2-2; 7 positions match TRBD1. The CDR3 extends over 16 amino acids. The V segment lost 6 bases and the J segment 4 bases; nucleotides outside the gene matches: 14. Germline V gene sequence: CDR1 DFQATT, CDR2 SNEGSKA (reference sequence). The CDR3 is CSASRGGARRTGELFF. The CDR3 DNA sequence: TGCAGTGCCAGCAGAGGGGGCGCGAGACGCACCGGGGAGCTGTTTTTT.

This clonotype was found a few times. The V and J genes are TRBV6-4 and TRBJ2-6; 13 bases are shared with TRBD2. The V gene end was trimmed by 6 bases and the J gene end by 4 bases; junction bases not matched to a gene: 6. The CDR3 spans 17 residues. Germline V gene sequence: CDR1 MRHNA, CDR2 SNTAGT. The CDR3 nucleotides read TGTGCCAGCAGCGGACTAGCGGGGGTTCGAGGGGCCAACGTCCTGACTTTC. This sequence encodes CASSGLAGVRGANVLTF.

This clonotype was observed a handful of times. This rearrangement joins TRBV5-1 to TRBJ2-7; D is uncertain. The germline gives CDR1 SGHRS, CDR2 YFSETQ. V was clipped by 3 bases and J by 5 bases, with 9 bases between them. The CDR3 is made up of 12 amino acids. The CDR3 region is CASSSGDDEQYF. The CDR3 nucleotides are TGCGCCAGCAGCTCCGGAGACGACGAGCAGTACTTC.

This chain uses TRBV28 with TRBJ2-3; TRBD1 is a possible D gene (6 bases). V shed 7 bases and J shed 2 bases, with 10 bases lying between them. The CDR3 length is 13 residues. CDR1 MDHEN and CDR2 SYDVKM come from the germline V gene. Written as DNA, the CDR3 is TGTGCCAGCACCGACAGGCACACAGATACGCAGTATTTT. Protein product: CASTDRHTDTQYF.

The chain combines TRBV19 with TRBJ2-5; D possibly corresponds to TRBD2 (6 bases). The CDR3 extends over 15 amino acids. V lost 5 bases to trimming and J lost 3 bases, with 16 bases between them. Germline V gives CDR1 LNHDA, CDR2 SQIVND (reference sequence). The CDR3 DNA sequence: TGTGCCAGTAGTCGAACGGGACGCGGGGAAGAGACCCAGTACTTC. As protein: CASSRTGRGEETQYF.

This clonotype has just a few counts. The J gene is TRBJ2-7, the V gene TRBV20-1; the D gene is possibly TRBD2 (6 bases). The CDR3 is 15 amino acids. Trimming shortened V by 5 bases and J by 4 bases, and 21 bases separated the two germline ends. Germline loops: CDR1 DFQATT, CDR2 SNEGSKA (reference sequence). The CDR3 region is CSALDQGFAGYEQYF. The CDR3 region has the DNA TGCAGTGCTCTAGACCAGGGTTTCGCGGGGTACGAGCAGTACTTC.

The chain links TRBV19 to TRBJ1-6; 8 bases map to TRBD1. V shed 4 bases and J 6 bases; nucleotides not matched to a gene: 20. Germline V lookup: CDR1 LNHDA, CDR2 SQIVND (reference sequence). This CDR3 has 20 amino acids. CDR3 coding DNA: TGTGCCAGTAGTAGGCGACTGACCAGGGGGCGCGGGGGACTTAATTCACCCCTCCACTTT. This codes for CASSRRLTRGRGGLNSPLHF.

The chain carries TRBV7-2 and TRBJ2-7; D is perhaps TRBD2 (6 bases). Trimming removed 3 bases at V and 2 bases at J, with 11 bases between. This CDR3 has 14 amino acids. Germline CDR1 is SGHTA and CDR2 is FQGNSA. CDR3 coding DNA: TGTGCCAGCAGCTTTTACGGAGGGACCTACGAGCAGTACTTC. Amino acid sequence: CASSFYGGTYEQYF.

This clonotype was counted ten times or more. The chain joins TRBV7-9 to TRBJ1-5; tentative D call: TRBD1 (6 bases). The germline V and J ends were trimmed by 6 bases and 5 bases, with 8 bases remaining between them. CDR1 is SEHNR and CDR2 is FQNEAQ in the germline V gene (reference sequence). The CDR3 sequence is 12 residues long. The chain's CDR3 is CASSYRDQPQHF. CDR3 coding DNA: TGTGCCAGCAGTTACAGGGATCAGCCCCAGCATTTT.

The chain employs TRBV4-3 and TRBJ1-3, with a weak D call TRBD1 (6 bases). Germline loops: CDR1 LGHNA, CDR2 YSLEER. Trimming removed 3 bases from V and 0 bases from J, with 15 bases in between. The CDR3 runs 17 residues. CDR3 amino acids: CASSHMDGGNSGNTIYF. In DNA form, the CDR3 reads TGCGCCAGCAGCCATATGGATGGGGGCAACTCTGGAAACACCATATATTTT.

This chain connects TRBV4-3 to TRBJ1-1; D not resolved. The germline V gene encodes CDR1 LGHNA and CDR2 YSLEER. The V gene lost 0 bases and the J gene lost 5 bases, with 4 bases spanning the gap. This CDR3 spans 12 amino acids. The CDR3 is CASSQDRTEAFF. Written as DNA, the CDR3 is TGCGCCAGCAGCCAAGATAGGACTGAAGCTTTCTTT.

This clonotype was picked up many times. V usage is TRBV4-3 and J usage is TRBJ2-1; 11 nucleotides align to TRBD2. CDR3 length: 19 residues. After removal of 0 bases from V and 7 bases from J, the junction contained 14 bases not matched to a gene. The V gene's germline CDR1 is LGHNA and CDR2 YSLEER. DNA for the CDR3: TGCGCCAGCAGCCAAGATTTGATGGCTAGCGGGGGGCGGGGGAATGAGCAGTTCTTC. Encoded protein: CASSQDLMASGGRGNEQFF.

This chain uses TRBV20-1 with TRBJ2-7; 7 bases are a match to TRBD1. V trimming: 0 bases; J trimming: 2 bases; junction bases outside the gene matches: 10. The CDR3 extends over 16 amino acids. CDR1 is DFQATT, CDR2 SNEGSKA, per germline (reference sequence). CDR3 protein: CSARDLSRGSPYEQYV. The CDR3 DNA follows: TGCAGTGCTAGAGATCTCTCCAGGGGGAGCCCCTACGAGCAGTACGTC.

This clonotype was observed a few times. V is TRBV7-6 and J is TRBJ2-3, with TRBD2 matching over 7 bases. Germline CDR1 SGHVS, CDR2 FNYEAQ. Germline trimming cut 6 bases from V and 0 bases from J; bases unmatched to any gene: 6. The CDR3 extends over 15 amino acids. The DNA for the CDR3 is TGTGCCAGCAGACGACTAGCAGCTAGCACAGATACGCAGTATTTT. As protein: CASRRLAASTDTQYF.

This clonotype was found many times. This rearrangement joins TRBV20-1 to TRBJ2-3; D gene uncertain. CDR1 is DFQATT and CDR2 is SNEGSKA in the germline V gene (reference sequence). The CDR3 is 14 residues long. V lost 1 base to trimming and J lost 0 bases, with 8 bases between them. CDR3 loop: CSARGLASTDTQYF. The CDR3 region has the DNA TGCAGTGCTAGAGGACTTGCGAGCACAGATACGCAGTATTTT.

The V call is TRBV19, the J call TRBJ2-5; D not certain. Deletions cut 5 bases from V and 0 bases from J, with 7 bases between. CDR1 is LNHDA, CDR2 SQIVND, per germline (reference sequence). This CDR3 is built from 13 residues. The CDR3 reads CASSLYYQETQYF. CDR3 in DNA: TGTGCCAGTAGTCTGTACTACCAAGAGACCCAGTACTTC. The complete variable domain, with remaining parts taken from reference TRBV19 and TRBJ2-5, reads DGGITQSPKYLFRKEGQNVTLSCEQNLNHDAMYWYRQDPGQGLRLIYYSQIVNDFQKGDIAEGYSVSREKKESFPLTVTSAQKNPTAFYLCASSLYYQETQYFGPGTRLLVL.

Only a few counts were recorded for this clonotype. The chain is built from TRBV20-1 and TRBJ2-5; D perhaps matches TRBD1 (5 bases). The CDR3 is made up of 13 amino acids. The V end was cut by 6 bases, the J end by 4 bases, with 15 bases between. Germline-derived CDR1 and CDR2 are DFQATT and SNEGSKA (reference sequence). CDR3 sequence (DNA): TGCAGTGCCAAGGACATCTCGAGAGAGACCCAGTACTTC. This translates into CSAKDISRETQYF.